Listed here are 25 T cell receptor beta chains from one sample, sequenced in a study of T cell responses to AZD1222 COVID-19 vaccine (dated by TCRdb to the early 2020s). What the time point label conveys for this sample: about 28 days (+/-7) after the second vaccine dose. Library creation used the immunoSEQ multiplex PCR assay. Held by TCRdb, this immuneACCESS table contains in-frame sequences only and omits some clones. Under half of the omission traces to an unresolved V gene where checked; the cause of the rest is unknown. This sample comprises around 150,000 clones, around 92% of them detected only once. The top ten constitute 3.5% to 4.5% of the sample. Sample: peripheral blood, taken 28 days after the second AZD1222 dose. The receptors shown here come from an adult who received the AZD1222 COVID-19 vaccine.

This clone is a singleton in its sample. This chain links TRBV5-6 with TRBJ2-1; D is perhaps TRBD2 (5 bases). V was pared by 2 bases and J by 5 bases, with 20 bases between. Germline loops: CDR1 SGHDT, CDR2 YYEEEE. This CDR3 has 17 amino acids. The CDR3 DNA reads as TGTGCCAGCAGCTTACGCACGTGGACTGGGCGAAACAATGAGCAGTTCTTC. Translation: CASSLRTWTGRNNEQFF.

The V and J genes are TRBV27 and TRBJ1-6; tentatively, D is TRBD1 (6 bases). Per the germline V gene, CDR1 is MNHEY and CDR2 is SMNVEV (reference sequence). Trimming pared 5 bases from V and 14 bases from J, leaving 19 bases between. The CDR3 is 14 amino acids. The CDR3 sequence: CASSLRDTSPALHF. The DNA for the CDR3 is TGTGCCAGCAGTCTCCGGGACACTTCCCCGGCCCTCCACTTT.

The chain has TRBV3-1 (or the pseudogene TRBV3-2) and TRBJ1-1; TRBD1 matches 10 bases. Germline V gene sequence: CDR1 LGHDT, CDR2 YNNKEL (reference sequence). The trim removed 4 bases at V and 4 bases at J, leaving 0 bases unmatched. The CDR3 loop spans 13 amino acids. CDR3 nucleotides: TGTGCCAGCAGCCGGACAGGGGGCACTGAAGCTTTCTTT. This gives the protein CASSRTGGTEAFF.

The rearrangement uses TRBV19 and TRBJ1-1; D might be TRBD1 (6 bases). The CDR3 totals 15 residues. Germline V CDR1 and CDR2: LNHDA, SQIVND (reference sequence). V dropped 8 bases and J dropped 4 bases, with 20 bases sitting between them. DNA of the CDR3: TGTGCCAGTGGACACCCGGGGCGAGGGGGCACTGAAGCTTTCTTT. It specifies CASGHPGRGGTEAFF.

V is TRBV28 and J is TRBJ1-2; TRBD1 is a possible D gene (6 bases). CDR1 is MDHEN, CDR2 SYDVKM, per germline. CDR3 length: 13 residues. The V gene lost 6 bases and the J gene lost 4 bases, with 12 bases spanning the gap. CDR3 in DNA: TGTGCCAGCAGGGGGGACAACGGCTATGGCTACACCTTC. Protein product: CASRGDNGYGYTF.

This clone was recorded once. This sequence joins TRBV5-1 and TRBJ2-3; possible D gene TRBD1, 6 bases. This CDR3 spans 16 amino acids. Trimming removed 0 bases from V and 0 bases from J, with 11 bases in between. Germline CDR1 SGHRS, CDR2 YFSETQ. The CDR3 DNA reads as TGCGCCAGCAGCTTGGAAGGGGGTGGGAGCACAGATACGCAGTATTTT. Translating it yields CASSLEGGGSTDTQYF.

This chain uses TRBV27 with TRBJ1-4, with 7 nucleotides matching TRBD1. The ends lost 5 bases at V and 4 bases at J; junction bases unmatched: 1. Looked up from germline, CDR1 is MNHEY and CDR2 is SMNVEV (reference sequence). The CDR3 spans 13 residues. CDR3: CASSRGLNEKLFF. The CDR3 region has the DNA TGTGCCAGCAGTAGGGGGCTTAATGAAAAACTGTTTTTT.

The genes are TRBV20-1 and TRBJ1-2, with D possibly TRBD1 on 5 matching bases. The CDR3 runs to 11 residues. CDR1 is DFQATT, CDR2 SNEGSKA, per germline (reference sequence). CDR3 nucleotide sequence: TGCAGCGCCGACAGAGGCTATGGCTACACCTTC. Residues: CSADRGYGYTF.

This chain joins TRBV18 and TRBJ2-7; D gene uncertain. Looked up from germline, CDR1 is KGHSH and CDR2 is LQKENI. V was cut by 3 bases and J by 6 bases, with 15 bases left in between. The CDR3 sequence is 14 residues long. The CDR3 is CASSPGGLASEQYF. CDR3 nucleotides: TGTGCCAGCTCACCGGGTGGTTTAGCTTCCGAGCAGTACTTC. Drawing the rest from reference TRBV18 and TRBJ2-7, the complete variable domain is NAGVMQNPRHLVRRRGQEARLRCSPMKGHSHVYWYRQLPEEGLKFMVYLQKENIIDESGMPKERFSAEFPKEGPSILRIQQVVRGDSAAYFCASSPGGLASEQYFGPGTRLTVT.

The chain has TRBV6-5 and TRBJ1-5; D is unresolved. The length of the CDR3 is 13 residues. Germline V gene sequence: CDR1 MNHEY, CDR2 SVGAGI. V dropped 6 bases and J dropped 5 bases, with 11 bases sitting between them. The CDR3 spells CASRREADQPQHF. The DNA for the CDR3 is TGTGCCAGCAGAAGGGAGGCGGATCAGCCCCAGCATTTT.

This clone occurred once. CDR3 sequence: CASSPNPGLAGRRSYNEQFF. DNA for the CDR3: TGTGCCAGCAGTCCCAACCCGGGACTAGCGGGTCGACGGTCCTACAATGAGCAGTTCTTC. This chain links TRBV27 with TRBJ2-1, with TRBD2 matching over 12 bases. This CDR3 is 20 amino acids long. CDR1 is MNHEY, CDR2 SMNVEV, per germline (reference sequence). V shed 5 bases, J shed 1 base, and the junction held 15 bases outside the gene matches.

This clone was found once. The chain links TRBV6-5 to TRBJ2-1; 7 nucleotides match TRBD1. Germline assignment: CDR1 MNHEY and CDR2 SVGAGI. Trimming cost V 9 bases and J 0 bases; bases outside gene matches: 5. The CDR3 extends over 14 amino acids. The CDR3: CASWDRSSYNEQFF. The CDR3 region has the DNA TGTGCCAGTTGGGACAGAAGCTCCTACAATGAGCAGTTCTTC.

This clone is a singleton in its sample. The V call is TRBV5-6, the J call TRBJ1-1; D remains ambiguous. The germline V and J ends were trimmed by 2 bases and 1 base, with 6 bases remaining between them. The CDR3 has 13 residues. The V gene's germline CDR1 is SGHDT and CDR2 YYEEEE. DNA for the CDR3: TGTGCCAGCAGCTTACAGTCGAACACTGAAGCTTTCTTT. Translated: CASSLQSNTEAFF.

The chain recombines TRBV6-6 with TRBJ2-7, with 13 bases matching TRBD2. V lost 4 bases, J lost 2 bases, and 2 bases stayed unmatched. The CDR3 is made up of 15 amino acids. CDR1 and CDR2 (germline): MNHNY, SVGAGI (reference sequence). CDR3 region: CASSSTSGRAYEQYF. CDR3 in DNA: TGTGCCAGCAGTTCCACTAGCGGGAGGGCCTACGAGCAGTACTTC.

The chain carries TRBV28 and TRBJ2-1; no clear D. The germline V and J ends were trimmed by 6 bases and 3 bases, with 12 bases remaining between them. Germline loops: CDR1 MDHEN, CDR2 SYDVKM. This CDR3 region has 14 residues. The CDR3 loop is CASSPTELYNEQFF. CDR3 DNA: TGTGCCAGCAGCCCCACAGAGCTCTACAATGAGCAGTTCTTC. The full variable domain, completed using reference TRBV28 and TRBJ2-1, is DVKVTQSSRYLVKRTGEKVFLECVQDMDHENMFWYRQDPGLGLRLIYFSYDVKMKEKGDIPEGYSVSREKKERFSLILESASTNQTSMYLCASSPTELYNEQFFGPGTRLTVL.

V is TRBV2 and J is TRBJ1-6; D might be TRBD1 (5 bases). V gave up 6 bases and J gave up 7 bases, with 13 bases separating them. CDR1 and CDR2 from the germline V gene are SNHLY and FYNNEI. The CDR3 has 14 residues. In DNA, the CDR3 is TGTGCCAGCAGGCTGAGAGGGGACAATTCACCCCTCCACTTT. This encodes CASRLRGDNSPLHF.

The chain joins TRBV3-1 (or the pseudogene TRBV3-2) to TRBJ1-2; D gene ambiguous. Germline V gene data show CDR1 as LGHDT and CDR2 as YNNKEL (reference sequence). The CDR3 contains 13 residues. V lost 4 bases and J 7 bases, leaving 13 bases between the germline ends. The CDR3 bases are TGTGCCAGCAGCCTGCAAAGGGAAAGTGGCTACACCTTC. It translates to CASSLQRESGYTF.

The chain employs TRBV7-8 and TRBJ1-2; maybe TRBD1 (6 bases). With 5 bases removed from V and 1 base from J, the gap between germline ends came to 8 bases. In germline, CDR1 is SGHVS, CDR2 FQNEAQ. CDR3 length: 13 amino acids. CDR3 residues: CASSADSNYGYTF. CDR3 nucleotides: TGTGCCAGCAGCGCGGACAGTAACTATGGCTACACCTTC.

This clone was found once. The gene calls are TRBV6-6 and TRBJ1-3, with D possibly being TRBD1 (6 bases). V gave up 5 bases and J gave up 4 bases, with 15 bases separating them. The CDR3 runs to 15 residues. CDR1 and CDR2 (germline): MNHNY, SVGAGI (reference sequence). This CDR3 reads CASSTQGSAGNTIYF. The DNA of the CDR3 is TGTGCCAGCAGTACCCAGGGGAGCGCCGGAAACACCATATATTTT.

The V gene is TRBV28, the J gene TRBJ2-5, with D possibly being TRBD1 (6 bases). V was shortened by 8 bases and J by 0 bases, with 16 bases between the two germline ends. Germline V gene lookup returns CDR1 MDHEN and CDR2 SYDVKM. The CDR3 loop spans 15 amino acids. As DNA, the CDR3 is TGTGCCAGCGTCTCCCGGGGACACAACCAAGAGACCCAGTACTTC. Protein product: CASVSRGHNQETQYF.

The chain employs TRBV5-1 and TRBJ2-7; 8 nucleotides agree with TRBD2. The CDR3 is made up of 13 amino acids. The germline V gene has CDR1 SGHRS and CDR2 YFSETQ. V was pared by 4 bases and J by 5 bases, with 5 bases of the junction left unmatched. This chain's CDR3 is CASSRGLADEQYF. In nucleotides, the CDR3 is TGCGCCAGCAGCCGTGGACTAGCCGACGAGCAGTACTTC.

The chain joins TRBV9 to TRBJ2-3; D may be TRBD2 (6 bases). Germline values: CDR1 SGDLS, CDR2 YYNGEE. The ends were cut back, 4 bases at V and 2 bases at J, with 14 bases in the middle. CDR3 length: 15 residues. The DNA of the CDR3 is TGTGCCAGCAGCTCCCTTAGCGGAAACACAGATACGCAGTATTTT. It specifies CASSSLSGNTDTQYF. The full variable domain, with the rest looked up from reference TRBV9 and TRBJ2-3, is DSGVTQTPKHLITATGQRVTLRCSPRSGDLSVYWYQQSLDQGLQFLIQYYNGEERAKGNILERFSAQQFPDLHSELNLSSLELGDSALYFCASSSLSGNTDTQYFGPGTRLTVL.

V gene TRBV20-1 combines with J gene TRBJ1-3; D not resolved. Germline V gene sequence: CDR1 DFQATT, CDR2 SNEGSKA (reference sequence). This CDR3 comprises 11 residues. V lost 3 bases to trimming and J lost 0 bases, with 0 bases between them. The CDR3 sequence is CSASSGNTIYF. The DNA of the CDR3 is TGCAGTGCTAGCTCTGGAAACACCATATATTTT.

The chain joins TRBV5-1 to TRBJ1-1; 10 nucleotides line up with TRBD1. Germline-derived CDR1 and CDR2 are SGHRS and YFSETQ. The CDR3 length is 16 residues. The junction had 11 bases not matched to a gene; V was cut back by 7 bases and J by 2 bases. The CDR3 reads CASRRKTGGFNTEAFF. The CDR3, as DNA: TGCGCCAGCCGACGAAAGACAGGGGGCTTTAACACTGAAGCTTTCTTT.

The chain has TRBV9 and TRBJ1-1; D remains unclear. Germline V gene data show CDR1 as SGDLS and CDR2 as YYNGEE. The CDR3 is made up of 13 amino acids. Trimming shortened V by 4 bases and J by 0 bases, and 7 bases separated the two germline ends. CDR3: CASSPQVNTEAFF. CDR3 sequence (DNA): TGTGCCAGCAGCCCCCAGGTGAACACTGAAGCTTTCTTT.